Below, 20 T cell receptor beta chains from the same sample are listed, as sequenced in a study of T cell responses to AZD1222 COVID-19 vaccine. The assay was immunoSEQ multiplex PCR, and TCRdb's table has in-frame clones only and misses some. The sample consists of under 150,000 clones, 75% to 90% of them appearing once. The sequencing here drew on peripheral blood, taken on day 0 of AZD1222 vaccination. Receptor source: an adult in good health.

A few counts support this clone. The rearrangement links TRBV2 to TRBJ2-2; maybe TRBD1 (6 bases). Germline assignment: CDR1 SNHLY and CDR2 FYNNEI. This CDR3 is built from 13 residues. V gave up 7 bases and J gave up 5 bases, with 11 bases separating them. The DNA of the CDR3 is TGTGCCAGCACCAGGGGTGAGACCGGGGAGCTGTTTTTT. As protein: CASTRGETGELFF.

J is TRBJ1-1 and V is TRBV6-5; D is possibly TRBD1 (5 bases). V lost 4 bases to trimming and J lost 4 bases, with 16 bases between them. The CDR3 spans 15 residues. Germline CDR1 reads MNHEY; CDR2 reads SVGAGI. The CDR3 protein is CASSSRARWGTEAFF. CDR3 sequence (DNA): TGTGCCAGCAGTTCCAGGGCGCGTTGGGGCACTGAAGCTTTCTTT.

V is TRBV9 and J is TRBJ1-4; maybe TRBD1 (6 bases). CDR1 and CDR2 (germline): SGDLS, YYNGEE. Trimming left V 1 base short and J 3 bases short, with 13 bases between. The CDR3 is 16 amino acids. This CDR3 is CASSVRGGGANEKLFF. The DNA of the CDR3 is TGTGCCAGCAGCGTACGGGGCGGGGGCGCTAATGAAAAACTGTTTTTT.

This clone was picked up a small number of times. CDR3 loop: CASSPGSNYGYTF. The CDR3 DNA follows: TGTGCCAGCAGCCCGGGCTCTAACTATGGCTACACCTTC. V is TRBV7-3 and J is TRBJ1-2, with D unresolved. This CDR3 has 13 residues. Looked up from germline, CDR1 is SGHTA and CDR2 is FQGTGA. Trimming left V 5 bases short and J 0 bases short, with 7 bases between.

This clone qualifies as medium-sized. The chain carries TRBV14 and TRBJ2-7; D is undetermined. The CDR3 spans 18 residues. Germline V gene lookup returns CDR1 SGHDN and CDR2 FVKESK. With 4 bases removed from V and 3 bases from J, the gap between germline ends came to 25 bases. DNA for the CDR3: TGTGCCAGCAGCCCAAAAGTGGTCGGGCTAGTTTTGCACTACGAGCAGTACTTC. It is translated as CASSPKVVGLVLHYEQYF.

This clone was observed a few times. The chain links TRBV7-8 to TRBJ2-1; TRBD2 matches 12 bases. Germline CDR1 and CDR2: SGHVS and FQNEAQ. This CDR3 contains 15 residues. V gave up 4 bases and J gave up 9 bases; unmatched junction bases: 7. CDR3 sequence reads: CASSSSGRASGEQFF. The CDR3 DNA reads TGTGCCAGCAGCTCTAGCGGGAGGGCCTCTGGTGAGCAGTTCTTC.

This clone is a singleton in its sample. The CDR3 loop reads CASSLNLGGGYQPQHF. The CDR3 DNA follows: TGTGCCAGCAGCTTAAACCTGGGAGGTGGGTATCAGCCCCAGCATTTT. The chain couples TRBV7-2 to TRBJ1-5; D is ambiguous. V was clipped by 2 bases and J by 5 bases, with 16 bases between them. Germline CDR1 reads SGHTA; CDR2 reads FQGNSA. The CDR3 loop spans 16 amino acids.

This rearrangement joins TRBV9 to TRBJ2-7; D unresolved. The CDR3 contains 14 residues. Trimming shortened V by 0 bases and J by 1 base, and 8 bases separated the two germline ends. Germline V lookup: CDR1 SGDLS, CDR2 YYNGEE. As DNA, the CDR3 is TGTGCCAGCAGCGTAGAGTGGCATTCCTACGAGCAGTACTTC. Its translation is CASSVEWHSYEQYF.

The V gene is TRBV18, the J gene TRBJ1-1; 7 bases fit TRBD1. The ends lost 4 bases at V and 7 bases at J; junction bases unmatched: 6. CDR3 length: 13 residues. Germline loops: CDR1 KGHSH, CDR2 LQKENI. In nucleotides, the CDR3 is TGTGCCAGCTCACGTAACAGGGGTGTTGAAGCTTTCTTT. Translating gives CASSRNRGVEAFF.

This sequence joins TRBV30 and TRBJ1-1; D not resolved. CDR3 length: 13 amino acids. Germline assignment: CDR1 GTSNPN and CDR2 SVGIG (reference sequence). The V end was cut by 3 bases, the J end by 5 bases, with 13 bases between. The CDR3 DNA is TGTGCCTGGAGCCGGGTGGGCAGGACTGAAGCTTTCTTT. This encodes CAWSRVGRTEAFF.

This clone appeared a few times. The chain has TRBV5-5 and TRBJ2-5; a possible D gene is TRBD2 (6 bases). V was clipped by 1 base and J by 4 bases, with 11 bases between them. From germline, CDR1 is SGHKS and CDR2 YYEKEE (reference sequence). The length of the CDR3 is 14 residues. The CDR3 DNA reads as TGTGCCAGCAGCTTGCCCGGGAGTGGAGAGACCCAGTACTTC. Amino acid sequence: CASSLPGSGETQYF.

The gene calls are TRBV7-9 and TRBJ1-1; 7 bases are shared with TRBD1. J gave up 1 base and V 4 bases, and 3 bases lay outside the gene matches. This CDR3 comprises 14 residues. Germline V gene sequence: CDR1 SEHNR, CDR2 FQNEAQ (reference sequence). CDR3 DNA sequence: TGTGCCAGCAGCTGGGGACAGCCGAACACTGAAGCTTTCTTT. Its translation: CASSWGQPNTEAFF.

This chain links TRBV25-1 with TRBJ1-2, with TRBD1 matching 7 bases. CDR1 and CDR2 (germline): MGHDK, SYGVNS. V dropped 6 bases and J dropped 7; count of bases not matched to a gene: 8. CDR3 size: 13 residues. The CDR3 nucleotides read TGTGCCAGCAGGAAGACAGGGATAAGTGGCTACACCTTC. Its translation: CASRKTGISGYTF.

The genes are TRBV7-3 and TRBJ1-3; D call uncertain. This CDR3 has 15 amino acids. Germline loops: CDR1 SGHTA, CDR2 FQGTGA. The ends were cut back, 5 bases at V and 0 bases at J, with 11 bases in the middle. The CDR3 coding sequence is TGTGCCAGCAGCCCACCTCCAGGCTCTGGAAACACCATATATTTT. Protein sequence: CASSPPPGSGNTIYF.

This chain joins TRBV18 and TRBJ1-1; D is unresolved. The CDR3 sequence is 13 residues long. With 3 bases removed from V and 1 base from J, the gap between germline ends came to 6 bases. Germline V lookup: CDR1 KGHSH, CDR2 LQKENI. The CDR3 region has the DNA TGTGCCAGCTCACCTGCACAGAACACTGAAGCTTTCTTT. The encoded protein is CASSPAQNTEAFF.

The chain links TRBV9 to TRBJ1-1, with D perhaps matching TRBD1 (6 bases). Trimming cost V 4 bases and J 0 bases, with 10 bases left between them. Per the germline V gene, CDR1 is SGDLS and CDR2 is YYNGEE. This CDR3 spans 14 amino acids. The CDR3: CASSPRQVNTEAFF. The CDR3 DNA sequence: TGTGCCAGCAGCCCTAGACAGGTGAACACTGAAGCTTTCTTT.

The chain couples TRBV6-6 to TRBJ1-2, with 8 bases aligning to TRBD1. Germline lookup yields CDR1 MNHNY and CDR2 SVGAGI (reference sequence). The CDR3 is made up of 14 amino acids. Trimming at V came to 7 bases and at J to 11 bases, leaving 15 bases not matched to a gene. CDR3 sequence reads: CASTAQGARRGYTF. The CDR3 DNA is TGTGCCAGCACCGCTCAGGGGGCGCGGAGAGGATACACCTTC.

CDR3 in amino acids: CASSLIPRGEKLFF. The CDR3 DNA reads as TGTGCCAGCAGCTTGATCCCACGGGGCGAAAAACTGTTTTTT. V usage is TRBV5-5 and J usage is TRBJ1-4, with TRBD1 as a possible D gene (5 bases). CDR1 SGHKS and CDR2 YYEKEE come from the germline V gene (reference sequence). The CDR3 loop spans 14 amino acids. V was shortened by 1 base and J by 8 bases, with 12 bases between the two germline ends.

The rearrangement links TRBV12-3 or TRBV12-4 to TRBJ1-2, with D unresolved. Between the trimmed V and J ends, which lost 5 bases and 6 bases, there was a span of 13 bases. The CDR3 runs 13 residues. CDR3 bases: TGTGCCAGCAGTGCGAACCGGGTGGATGGCTACACCTTC. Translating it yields CASSANRVDGYTF.

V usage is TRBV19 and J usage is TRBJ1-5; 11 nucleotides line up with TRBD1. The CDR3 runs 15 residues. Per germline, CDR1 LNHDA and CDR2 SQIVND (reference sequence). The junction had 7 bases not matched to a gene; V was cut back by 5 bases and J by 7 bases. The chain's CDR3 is CASSPDRGRRQPQHF. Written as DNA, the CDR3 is TGTGCCAGTAGTCCGGACAGGGGGCGACGACAGCCCCAGCATTTT.